Below are 24 T cell receptor beta chains sequenced from a single sample in a study of T cells in Graves' hyperthyroidism and ophthalmopathy. TCR beta CDR3 sequences were amplified from RNA transcripts. A set of HTBI primers served as the primers for a first-round RT-PCR of the TCR CDR3. Each CDR3 protein is one row after TCRdb ran MiXCR on the multiplex PCR reads. The sample carries 300,000 to 450,000 distinct CDR3 sequences, roughly 25% recorded once. Sequencing was done on a sample of blood. Receptors were obtained from a man between 45 and 60 years old with Graves' hyperthyroidism.

This clonotype has ten or more counts. The chain has TRBV5-1 and TRBJ2-1; TRBD1 matches 7 bases. J gave up 6 bases and V 1 base, and 10 bases lay outside the gene matches. The CDR3 contains 16 residues. Germline V CDR1 and CDR2: SGHRS, YFSETQ. This CDR3 is CASSLSATGQGNEQFF. The CDR3, as DNA: TGCGCCAGCAGCTTGAGCGCGACAGGGCAAGGCAATGAGCAGTTCTTC.

This clonotype was seen a few times. CDR3 sequence reads: CASSLAGQGDRGPQNIQYF. Written as DNA, the CDR3 is TGCGCCAGCAGCTTGGCCGGCCAGGGGGACAGGGGGCCCCAAAACATTCAGTACTTC. The genes are TRBV5-1 and TRBJ2-4; 12 nucleotides agree with TRBD1. V gave up 0 bases and J gave up 5 bases; unmatched junction bases: 12. CDR1 and CDR2 from the germline V gene are SGHRS and YFSETQ. The CDR3 contains 19 residues.

This clonotype was seen a few times. This chain uses TRBV7-3 with TRBJ2-3; possibly TRBD2 for D (5 bases). The CDR3 runs 15 residues. V gave up 5 bases and J gave up 0 bases, with 12 bases separating them. Germline V gene lookup returns CDR1 SGHTA and CDR2 FQGTGA. The CDR3 region is CASSPSGASTDTQYF. The CDR3 DNA follows: TGTGCCAGCAGCCCGAGCGGAGCTAGCACAGATACGCAGTATTTT.

The V and J genes are TRBV12-3 or TRBV12-4 and TRBJ2-5; the D call may be TRBD1 or TRBD2 (5 bases each). The germline V and J ends were trimmed by 1 base and 12 bases, with 9 bases remaining between them. The CDR3 runs 11 residues. The CDR3 nucleotides read TGTGCCAGCAGTTTAGGGGACCACAAGTACTTC. This gives the protein CASSLGDHKYF.

This clonotype was seen only a few times. J is TRBJ2-1 and V is TRBV15; 12 bases agree with TRBD2. V lost 0 bases to trimming and J lost 4 bases; unmatched junction nucleotides: 7. In germline, CDR1 is LNHNV, CDR2 YYDKDF (reference sequence). The CDR3 covers 18 residues. CDR3 residues: CATSRDTTSGSTYNEQFF. As DNA, the CDR3 is TGTGCCACCAGCAGAGATACGACTAGCGGGAGTACGTACAATGAGCAGTTCTTC.

The rearrangement uses TRBV2 and TRBJ1-3; maybe TRBD1 (5 bases). CDR3 length: 15 amino acids. Trimming took 8 bases from V and 5 from J, leaving 19 bases between them. CDR1 SNHLY and CDR2 FYNNEI come from the germline V gene. The CDR3: CASGGGTSRRNTIYF. The CDR3 DNA follows: TGTGCCAGCGGGGGAGGTACGAGTCGGAGAAACACCATATATTTT.

The CDR3 loop is CASSERSRLAGGRGDETQYF. In DNA, the CDR3 is TGTGCCAGCAGTGAACGATCTCGACTAGCGGGAGGCCGTGGTGACGAGACCCAGTACTTC. J is TRBJ2-5 and V is TRBV25-1; 13 nucleotides line up with TRBD2. In germline, CDR1 is MGHDK, CDR2 SYGVNS. With 2 bases clipped from V and 5 bases from J, the junction kept 17 bases outside the gene matches. The CDR3 has 20 amino acids.

A few counts support this clonotype. V is TRBV2 and J is TRBJ2-5; 7 nucleotides align to TRBD1. The CDR3 spans 12 residues. Germline-derived CDR1 and CDR2 are SNHLY and FYNNEI. With V trimmed by 6 bases and J by 4 bases, 2 bases remained unmatched. The CDR3 nucleotides are TGTGCCAGCAGCGACAGGGCAGAGACCCAGTACTTC. It encodes CASSDRAETQYF.

This sequence joins TRBV20-1 and TRBJ2-3; the match to TRBD2 covers 7 bases. The trim removed 6 bases at V and 2 bases at J, leaving 11 bases unmatched. CDR1 DFQATT and CDR2 SNEGSKA come from the germline V gene (reference sequence). This CDR3 region has 15 residues. The CDR3 nucleotides read TGCAGTGCCCCTCCGGGGGGAGGTAACACAGATACGCAGTATTTT. It encodes CSAPPGGGNTDTQYF.

DNA for the CDR3: TGTGCCAGCAGCTTAGGTCGGGAGACTGAAGCTTTCTTT. Translated: CASSLGRETEAFF. This chain connects TRBV7-9 to TRBJ1-1; D uncertain. V lost 1 base to trimming and J lost 5 bases, with 8 bases between them. This CDR3 spans 13 amino acids. Germline V gene lookup returns CDR1 SEHNR and CDR2 FQNEAQ (reference sequence).

V and J are TRBV27 and TRBJ2-4; D is possibly TRBD1 (6 bases). The V gene lost 0 bases and the J gene lost 9 bases, with 12 bases spanning the gap. The germline CDR1 and CDR2 sequences are MNHEY and SMNVEV (reference sequence). There are 14 residues in the CDR3. CDR3 nucleotide sequence: TGTGCCAGCAGTTTATCGGCAGGGGCCACCATTCAGTACTTC. Translating it yields CASSLSAGATIQYF.

The chain employs TRBV12-5 and TRBJ2-5; TRBD2 aligns across 14 bases. CDR1 and CDR2 from the germline V gene are LGHNT and FRNRAP. V lost 4 bases to trimming and J lost 4 bases; unmatched junction nucleotides: 5. The CDR3 has 16 amino acids. CDR3 nucleotide sequence: TGTGCTAGTGGTTCCTCGGGACTAGCGGGAGCAGAGACCCAGTACTTC. The encoded protein is CASGSSGLAGAETQYF.

This clonotype has just a few counts. The chain joins TRBV3-1 to TRBJ1-1; 7 nucleotides line up with TRBD1. CDR1 and CDR2 from the germline V gene are LGHDT and YNNKEL (reference sequence). Trimming removed 1 base from V and 3 bases from J; junction bases left unmatched: 5. This CDR3 contains 15 residues. CDR3 region: CASSQGGTADTEAFF. The CDR3 DNA follows: TGTGCCAGCAGCCAAGGCGGGACAGCGGACACTGAAGCTTTCTTT.

The rearrangement links TRBV18 to TRBJ2-7; a weak D match, TRBD2 (5 bases). The CDR3 covers 15 residues. Germline V gene data show CDR1 as KGHSH and CDR2 as LQKENI. V lost 8 bases and J 3 bases, leaving 20 bases between the germline ends. The CDR3 reads CASARTASADYEQYF. The CDR3 nucleotides are TGTGCCAGCGCCAGGACTGCGAGTGCGGACTACGAGCAGTACTTC.

This chain uses TRBV2 with TRBJ1-5; unclear D gene. Trimming stripped 3 bases from V and 5 bases from J, with 14 bases between. The CDR3 consists of 15 residues. CDR1 is SNHLY, CDR2 FYNNEI, per germline. The chain's CDR3 is CASSEWGEVDQPQHF. In DNA form, the CDR3 reads TGTGCCAGCAGTGAGTGGGGAGAGGTGGATCAGCCCCAGCATTTT.

This clonotype has a single count. Its ends do not fully match the called genes, so a read error is possible. V gene TRBV5-5 combines with J gene TRBJ1-6, with a weak D call TRBD1 (6 bases). The germline V gene has CDR1 SGHKS and CDR2 YYEKEE (reference sequence). The CDR3 has 16 residues. The CDR3 is CASSVVAPTGPSPLHF. CDR3 nucleotides: TGCGCCAGCAGCGTGGTCGCACCGACAGGACCCTCACCCCTCCACTTT.

This chain links TRBV7-9 with TRBJ2-2, with TRBD2 matching over 8 bases. The length of the CDR3 is 15 residues. Trimming took 1 base from V and 4 from J; bases not matched to a gene: 2. CDR1 and CDR2 (germline): SEHNR, FQNEAQ (reference sequence). This CDR3 is CASSLGLASTGELFF. Here the CDR3 DNA reads TGTGCCAGCAGCTTAGGACTAGCGTCCACCGGGGAGCTGTTTTTT.

This clonotype was observed a handful of times. V usage is TRBV20-1 and J usage is TRBJ2-3; the D gene is possibly TRBD1 (6 bases). Per the germline V gene, CDR1 is DFQATT and CDR2 is SNEGSKA (reference sequence). The CDR3 is 17 amino acids. The germline V and J ends were trimmed by 2 bases and 0 bases, with 18 bases remaining between them. The CDR3 DNA reads as TGCAGTGCTAGACATCTCGGGCTACAGGGTAGCACAGATACGCAGTATTTT. Translated: CSARHLGLQGSTDTQYF.

This clonotype has only a few counts. This rearrangement joins TRBV10-3 to TRBJ2-1, with 14 bases identical to TRBD2. The CDR3 is 15 amino acids. Germline loops: CDR1 ENHRY, CDR2 SYGVKD. Trimming removed 11 bases from V and 9 bases from J; junction bases left unmatched: 12. CDR3 sequence (DNA): TGTGCCTCCGGGACTAGCGGGAGAATGGGATCTGAGCAGTTCTTC. This sequence encodes CASGTSGRMGSEQFF.

This clonotype was observed at least ten times. The chain couples TRBV28 to TRBJ2-3; D unclear. CDR3 size: 14 residues. CDR1 and CDR2 (germline): MDHEN, SYDVKM. V lost 3 bases and J lost 1, with 8 bases in between. The CDR3 sequence is CASSFLSGTDTQYF. The CDR3 DNA reads TGTGCCAGCAGTTTTCTGAGCGGCACAGATACGCAGTATTTT.

This clonotype was seen a handful of times. The chain joins TRBV12-3 or TRBV12-4 to TRBJ1-5; tentative D call: TRBD1 (6 bases). This CDR3 region has 13 residues. V was cut by 6 bases and J by 4 bases, with 10 bases left in between. CDR3 protein: CASSHGQNQPQHF. The CDR3 region has the DNA TGTGCCAGCAGCCACGGACAGAATCAGCCCCAGCATTTT.

The chain carries TRBV5-1 and TRBJ1-2; D not certain. V was pared by 0 bases and J by 4 bases, with 13 bases between. The CDR3 totals 15 residues. CDR1 is SGHRS, CDR2 YFSETQ, per germline. CDR3 DNA sequence: TGCGCCAGCAGCTTGGGATGGGATCGGGGCTATGGCTACACCTTC. It encodes CASSLGWDRGYGYTF.

This clonotype has a single count. A much larger clone is a single base away; this may be a read error. This rearrangement joins TRBV20-1 to TRBJ2-1; no firm D call. The CDR3 is 14 amino acids. CDR1 and CDR2 from the germline V gene are DFQATT and SNEGSKA (reference sequence). This CDR3 is CSARPISSYIEQFF. CDR3 bases: TGCAGTGCTAGACCCATCTCCTCCTACATTGAGCAGTTCTTC.

This chain connects TRBV5-4 to TRBJ2-2, with 9 bases lining up with TRBD2. J lost 2 bases, V lost 2 bases, and 7 bases had no gene match. The CDR3 loop spans 17 amino acids. The germline V gene encodes CDR1 SGHNT and CDR2 YYREEE (reference sequence). The CDR3 DNA reads as TGTGCCAGCAGCTTTAGCCTAGCGGGAAGAAACACCGGGGAGCTGTTTTTT. This translates into CASSFSLAGRNTGELFF.